Here is one TCR beta chain with its context. This record belongs to a study of blood T cell repertoires in COVID-19. Study-wide context: The origin of the acute and convalescent COVID-19 samples was the United States, Italy and Spain. Sample material is recorded as cDNA or gDNA derived from T cells, B-cell-depleted T cells, or PBMCs.

Followed longitudinally, the Seattle patients had been enrolled during active infection. From germline, CDR1 is SGHTA and CDR2 FQGNSA. The CDR3 loop spans 15 amino acids. The junction had 9 bases not matched to a gene; V was cut back by 3 bases and J by 9 bases. Per the original methods: Nucleated cell number was recorded as an estimate derived from reference gene primer amplification. Clones were read by immunoSEQ multiplex PCR, and TCRdb kept only the in-frame ones, dropping some. Clone size and the V and J calls come from that table; the DNA yielded D and trimming. The profile shows approximately 78,000 clones, 80% to 95% of them singletons.

The sample taken for sequencing was peripheral blood. The V and J genes are TRBV7-2 and TRBJ2-1; TRBD2 aligns across 9 bases. The sequence came from a man aged 45-65 years with COVID-19, enrolled during active disease. CDR3 DNA sequence: TGTGCCAGCAGCTTTCGGGGTAGCGGGAGTGGTGAGCAGTTCTTC. Protein sequence: CASSFRGSGSGEQFF.